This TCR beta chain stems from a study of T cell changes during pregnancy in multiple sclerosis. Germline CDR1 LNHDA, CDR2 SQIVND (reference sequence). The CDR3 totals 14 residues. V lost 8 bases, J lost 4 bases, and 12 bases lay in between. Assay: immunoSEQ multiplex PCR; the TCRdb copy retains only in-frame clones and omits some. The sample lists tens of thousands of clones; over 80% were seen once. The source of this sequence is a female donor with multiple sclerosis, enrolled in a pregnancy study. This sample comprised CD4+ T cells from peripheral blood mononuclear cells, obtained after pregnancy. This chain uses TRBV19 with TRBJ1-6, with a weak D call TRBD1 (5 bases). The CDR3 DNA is TGTGCCAGTGATGAAACAGGTTATAATTCACCCCTCCACTTT. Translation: CASDETGYNSPLHF.